This record covers a single T cell receptor beta chain. Its antigen is as yet unknown. The naive CD8 fraction comprised CD45RO-negative cells positively selected for CCR7 and excluded terminally differentiated effector memory CD45RA+ cells. Every donor, a Caucasian adult, lived in Nashville, Tennessee. The record originates from a study of shared clonotypes between healthy human individuals. Study-wide points: Specimens sampled were limited to blood, with tissue repertoires likely differing.

This table comes from immunoSEQ multiplex PCR, and its TCRdb copy is limited to in-frame clones, with some not included. Of around 1.9 million clones detected, just over 90% appear once; the ten largest clones hold more than 1.5%. The CDR3 has 16 residues. The V and J ends lost 5 bases and 5 bases, in that order; junction bases with no gene match: 11. The chain recombines TRBV23-1 with TRBJ1-5; 8 bases line up with TRBD1. TRBV23-1 is marked as an open reading frame, function uncertain. The specimen was naive CD8+ T cells from PBMCs. This TCR was sampled from a man younger than 35 in good health. Some clones in this sample may be carry-over from other donors' samples. The CDR3 nucleotides read TGCGCCAGCAGTTCGGGATCACGGACAGGGCATCAGCCCCAGCATTTT. Translating gives CASSSGSRTGHQPQHF.